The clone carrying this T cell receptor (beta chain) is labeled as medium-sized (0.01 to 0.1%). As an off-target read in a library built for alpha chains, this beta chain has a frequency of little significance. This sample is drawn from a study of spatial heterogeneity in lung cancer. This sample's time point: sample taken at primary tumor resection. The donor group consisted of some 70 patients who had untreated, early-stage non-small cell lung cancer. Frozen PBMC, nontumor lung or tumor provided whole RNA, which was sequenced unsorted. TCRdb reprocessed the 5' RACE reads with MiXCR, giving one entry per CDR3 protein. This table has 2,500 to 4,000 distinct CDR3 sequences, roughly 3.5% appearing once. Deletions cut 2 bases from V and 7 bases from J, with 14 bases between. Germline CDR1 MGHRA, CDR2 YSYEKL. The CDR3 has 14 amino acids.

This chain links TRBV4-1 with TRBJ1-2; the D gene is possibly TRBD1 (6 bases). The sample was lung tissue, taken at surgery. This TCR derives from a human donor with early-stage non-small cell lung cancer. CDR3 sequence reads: CASSQQWGARGYTF. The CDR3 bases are TGCGCCAGCAGCCAACAGTGGGGGGCGCGTGGCTACACCTTC.